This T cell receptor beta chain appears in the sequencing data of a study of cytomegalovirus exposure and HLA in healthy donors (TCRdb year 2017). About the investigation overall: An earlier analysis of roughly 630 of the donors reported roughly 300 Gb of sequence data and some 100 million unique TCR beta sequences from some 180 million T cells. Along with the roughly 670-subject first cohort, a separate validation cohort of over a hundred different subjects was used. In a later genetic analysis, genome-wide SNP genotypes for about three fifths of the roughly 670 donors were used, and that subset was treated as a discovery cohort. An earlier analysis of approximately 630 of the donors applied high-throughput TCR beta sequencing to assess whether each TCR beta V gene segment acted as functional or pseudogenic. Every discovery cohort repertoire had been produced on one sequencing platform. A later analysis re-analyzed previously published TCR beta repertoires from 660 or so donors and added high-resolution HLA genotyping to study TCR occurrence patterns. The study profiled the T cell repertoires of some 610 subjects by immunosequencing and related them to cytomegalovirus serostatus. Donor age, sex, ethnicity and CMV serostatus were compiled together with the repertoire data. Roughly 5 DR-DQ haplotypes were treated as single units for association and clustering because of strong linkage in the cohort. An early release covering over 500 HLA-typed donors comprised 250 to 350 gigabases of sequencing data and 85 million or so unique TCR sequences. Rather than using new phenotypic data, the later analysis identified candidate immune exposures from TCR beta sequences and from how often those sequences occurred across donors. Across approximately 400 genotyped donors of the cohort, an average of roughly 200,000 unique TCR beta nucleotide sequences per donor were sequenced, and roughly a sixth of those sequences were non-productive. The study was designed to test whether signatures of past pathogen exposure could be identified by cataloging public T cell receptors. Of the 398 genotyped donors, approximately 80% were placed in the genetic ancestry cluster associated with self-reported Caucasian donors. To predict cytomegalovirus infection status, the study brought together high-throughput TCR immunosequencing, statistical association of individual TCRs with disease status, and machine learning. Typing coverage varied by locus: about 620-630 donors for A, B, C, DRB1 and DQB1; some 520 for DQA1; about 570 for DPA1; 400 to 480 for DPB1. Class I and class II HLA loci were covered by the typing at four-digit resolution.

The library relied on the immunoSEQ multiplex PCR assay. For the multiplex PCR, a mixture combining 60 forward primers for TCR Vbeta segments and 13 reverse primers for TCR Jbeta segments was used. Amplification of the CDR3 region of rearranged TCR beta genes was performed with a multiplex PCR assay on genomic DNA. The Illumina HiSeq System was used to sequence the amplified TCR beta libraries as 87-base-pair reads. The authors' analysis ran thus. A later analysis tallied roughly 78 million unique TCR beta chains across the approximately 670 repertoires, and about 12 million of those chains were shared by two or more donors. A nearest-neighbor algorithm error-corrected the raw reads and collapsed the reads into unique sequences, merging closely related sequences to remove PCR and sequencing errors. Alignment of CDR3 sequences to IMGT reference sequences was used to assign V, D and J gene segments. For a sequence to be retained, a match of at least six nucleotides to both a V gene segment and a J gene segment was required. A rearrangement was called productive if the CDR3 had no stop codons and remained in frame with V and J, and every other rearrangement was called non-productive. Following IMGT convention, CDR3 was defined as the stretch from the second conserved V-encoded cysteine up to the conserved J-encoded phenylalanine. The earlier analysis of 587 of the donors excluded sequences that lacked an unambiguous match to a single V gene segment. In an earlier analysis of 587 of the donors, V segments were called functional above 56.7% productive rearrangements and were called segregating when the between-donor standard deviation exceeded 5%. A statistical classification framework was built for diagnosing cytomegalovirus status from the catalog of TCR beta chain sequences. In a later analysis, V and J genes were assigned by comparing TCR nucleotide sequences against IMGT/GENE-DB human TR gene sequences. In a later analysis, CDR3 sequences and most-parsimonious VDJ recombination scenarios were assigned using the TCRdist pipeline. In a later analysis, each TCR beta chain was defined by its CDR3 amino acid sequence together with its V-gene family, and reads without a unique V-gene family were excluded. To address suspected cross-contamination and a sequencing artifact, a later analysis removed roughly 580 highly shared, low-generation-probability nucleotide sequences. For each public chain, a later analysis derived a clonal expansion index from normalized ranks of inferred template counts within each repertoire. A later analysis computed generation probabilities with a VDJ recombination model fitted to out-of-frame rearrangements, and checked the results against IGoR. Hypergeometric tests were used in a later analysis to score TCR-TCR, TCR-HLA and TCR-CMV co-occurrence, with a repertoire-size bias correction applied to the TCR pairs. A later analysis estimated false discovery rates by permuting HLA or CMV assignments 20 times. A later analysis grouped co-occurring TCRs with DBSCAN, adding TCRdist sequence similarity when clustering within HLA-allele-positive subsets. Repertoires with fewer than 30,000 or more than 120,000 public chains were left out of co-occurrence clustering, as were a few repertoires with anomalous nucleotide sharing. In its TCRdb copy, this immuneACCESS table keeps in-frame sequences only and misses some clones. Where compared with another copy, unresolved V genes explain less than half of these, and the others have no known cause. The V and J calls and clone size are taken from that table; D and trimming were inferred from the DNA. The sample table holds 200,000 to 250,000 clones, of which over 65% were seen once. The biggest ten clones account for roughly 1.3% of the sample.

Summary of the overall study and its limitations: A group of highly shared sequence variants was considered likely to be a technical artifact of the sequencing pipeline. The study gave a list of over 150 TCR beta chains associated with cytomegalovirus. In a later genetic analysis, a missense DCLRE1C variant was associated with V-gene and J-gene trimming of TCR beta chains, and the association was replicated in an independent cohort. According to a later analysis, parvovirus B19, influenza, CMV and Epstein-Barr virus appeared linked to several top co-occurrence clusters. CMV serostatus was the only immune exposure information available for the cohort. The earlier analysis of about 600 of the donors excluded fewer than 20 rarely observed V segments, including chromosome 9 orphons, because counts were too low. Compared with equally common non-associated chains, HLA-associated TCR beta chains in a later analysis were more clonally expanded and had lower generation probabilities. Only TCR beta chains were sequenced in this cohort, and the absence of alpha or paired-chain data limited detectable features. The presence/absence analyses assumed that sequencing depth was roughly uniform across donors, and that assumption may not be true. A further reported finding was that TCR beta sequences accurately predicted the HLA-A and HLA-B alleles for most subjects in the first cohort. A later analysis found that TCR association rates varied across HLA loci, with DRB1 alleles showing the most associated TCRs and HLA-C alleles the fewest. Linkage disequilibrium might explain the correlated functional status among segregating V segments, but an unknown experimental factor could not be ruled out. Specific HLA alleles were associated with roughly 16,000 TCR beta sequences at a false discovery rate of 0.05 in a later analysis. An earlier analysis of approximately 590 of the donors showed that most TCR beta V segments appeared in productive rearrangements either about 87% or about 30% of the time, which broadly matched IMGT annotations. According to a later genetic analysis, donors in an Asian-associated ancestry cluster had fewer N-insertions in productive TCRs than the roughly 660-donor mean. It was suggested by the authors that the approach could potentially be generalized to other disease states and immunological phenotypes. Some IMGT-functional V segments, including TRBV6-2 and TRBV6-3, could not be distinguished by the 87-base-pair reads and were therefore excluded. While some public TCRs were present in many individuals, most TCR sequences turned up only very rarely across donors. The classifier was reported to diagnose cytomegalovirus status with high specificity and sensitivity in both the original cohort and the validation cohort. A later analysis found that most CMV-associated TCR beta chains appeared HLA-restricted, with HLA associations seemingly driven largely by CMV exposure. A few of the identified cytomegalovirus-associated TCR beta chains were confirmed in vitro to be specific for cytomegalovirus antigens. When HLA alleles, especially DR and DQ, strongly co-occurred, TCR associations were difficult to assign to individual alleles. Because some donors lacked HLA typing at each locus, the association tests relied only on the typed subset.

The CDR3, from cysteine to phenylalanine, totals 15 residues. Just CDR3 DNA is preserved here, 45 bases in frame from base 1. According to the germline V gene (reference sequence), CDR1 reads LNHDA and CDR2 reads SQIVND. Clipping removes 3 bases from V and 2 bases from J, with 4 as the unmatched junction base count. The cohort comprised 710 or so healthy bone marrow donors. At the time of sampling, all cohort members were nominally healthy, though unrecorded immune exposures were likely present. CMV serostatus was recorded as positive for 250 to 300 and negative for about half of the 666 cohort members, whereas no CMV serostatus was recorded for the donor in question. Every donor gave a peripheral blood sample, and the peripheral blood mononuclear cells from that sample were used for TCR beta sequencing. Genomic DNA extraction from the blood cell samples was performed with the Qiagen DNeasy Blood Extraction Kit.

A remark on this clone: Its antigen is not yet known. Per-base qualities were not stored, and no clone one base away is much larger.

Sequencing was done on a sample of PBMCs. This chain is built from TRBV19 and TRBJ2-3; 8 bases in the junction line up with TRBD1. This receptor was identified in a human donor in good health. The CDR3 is CASSIAGGDTDTQYF. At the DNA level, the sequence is TGTGCCAGTAGTATTGCAGGGGGCGACACAGATACGCAGTATTTT.